The source of this TCR beta chain is a study of breast tumors, draining lymph nodes, adjacent tissues. This CDR3 region has 13 residues. V was trimmed by 6 bases and J by 5 bases, leaving 14 bases between them. Germline CDR1 reads DFQATT; CDR2 reads SNEGSKA (reference sequence). Axillary draining lymph nodes of breast cancer patients supplied the node samples. One entry per CDR3 protein, called by TCRdb with MiXCR from the multiplex PCR reads. The sample consists of some 85,000 distinct CDR3 sequences, approximately 30% of them appearing once. This clonotype has a count of ten or more. Sequencing was done on a sample of axillary lymph node tissue. This chain connects TRBV20-1 to TRBJ1-5; D gene ambiguous. This TCR came from a female donor with breast cancer. Some clones in this sample may be carry-over from other donors' samples. The CDR3 is CSAKAGTHQPQHF. The CDR3, as DNA: TGCAGTGCCAAAGCAGGAACTCATCAGCCCCAGCATTTT.